The 18 T cell receptor beta chains given below trace back to one sample, sequenced in a study of spatial heterogeneity in lung cancer. TCRdb analysed the 5' RACE reads with MiXCR anew, one entry per CDR3 protein. The sample gives roughly 18,000 distinct CDR3 sequences, around 9.6% of which show up once; around 21% is in the top ten. Time point denoted: blood at routine non-recurrence follow-up after resection. The sample in question was PBMCs, obtained at follow-up. These receptors came from a male donor with early-stage non-small cell lung cancer.

There are many counts of this clonotype. This sequence joins TRBV11-2 and TRBJ2-7; tentatively, D is TRBD2 (6 bases). This CDR3 has 14 residues. V lost 5 bases, J lost 2 bases, and 13 bases lay in between. The germline CDR1 and CDR2 sequences are SGHAT and FQNNGV. The CDR3 reads CASSPPTRPYEQYF. In nucleotides, the CDR3 is TGTGCCAGCAGCCCCCCGACTAGGCCCTACGAGCAGTACTTC. Looking up the rest from reference TRBV11-2 and TRBJ2-7 gives the full variable domain: EAGVAQSPRYKIIEKRQSVAFWCNPISGHATLYWYQQILGQGPKLLIQFQNNGVVDDSQLPKDRFSAERLKGVDSTLKIQPAKLEDSAVYLCASSPPTRPYEQYFGPGTRLTVT.

The V gene is TRBV6-2 or TRBV6-3, the J gene TRBJ2-7, with 8 bases fitting TRBD2. J lost 5 bases, V lost 6 bases, and 12 bases had no gene match. Looked up from germline, CDR1 is MNHEY and CDR2 is SVGEGT. The CDR3 length is 15 residues. CDR3 region: CASSYREPTSDEQYF. In DNA form, the CDR3 reads TGTGCCAGCAGCTACCGGGAGCCGACTAGCGACGAGCAGTACTTC.

This clonotype was observed at least ten times. The J gene is TRBJ1-5, the V gene TRBV7-8; possibly TRBD1 for D (5 bases). Germline CDR1 and CDR2: SGHVS and FQNEAQ. Deletions cut 4 bases from V and 6 bases from J, with 13 bases between. The CDR3 contains 14 residues. The CDR3 sequence: CASSSGTDRQPQHF. CDR3 coding DNA: TGTGCCAGCAGCTCAGGGACGGACCGTCAGCCCCAGCATTTT.

This clonotype is medium-sized by share. This chain joins TRBV20-1 and TRBJ2-3, with 9 bases fitting TRBD2. Germline lookup yields CDR1 DFQATT and CDR2 SNEGSKA (reference sequence). This CDR3 region has 13 residues. As DNA, the CDR3 is TGCAGGGGCGGGGGGGTGAGCACAGATACGCAGTATTTT. Residues: CRGGGVSTDTQYF.

This clonotype has ten or more counts. The rearrangement uses TRBV20-1 and TRBJ1-2; D is possibly TRBD1 (5 bases). Germline CDR1 is DFQATT and CDR2 is SNEGSKA (reference sequence). CDR3 length: 14 residues. The V end lost 3 bases, the J end lost 4 bases, and 15 bases lay between the germline ends. The CDR3 protein is CSASLRDGGYGYTF. CDR3 nucleotides: TGCAGTGCTAGTCTCAGGGACGGCGGCTATGGCTACACCTTC.

The chain has TRBV11-2 and TRBJ2-1; 13 bases agree with TRBD2. The germline V gene has CDR1 SGHAT and CDR2 FQNNGV. This CDR3 contains 17 residues. Trimming cost V 5 bases and J 0 bases; bases outside gene matches: 4. The CDR3 protein is CASSPRLAGGSYNEQFF. The CDR3 DNA sequence: TGTGCCAGCAGCCCTCGACTAGCGGGAGGCTCCTACAATGAGCAGTTCTTC.

This clonotype was found many times. J is TRBJ2-1 and V is TRBV5-1, with TRBD2 identical over 10 bases. Per the germline V gene, CDR1 is SGHRS and CDR2 is YFSETQ. The J segment lost 6 bases and the V segment lost 5 bases, leaving 8 bases of the junction unmatched. The CDR3 is made up of 15 amino acids. The CDR3 bases are TGCGCCAGCAGTTCCGGGACTAGCGCTTTCAATGAGCAGTTCTTC. This sequence encodes CASSSGTSAFNEQFF.

This clonotype has only a few counts. The rearrangement joins TRBV18 to TRBJ2-7; 7 nucleotides line up with TRBD1. Looked up from germline, CDR1 is KGHSH and CDR2 is LQKENI. This CDR3 spans 13 amino acids. Trimming removed 4 bases from V and 6 bases from J; junction bases left unmatched: 6. CDR3 in amino acids: CASSQTGAGEQYF. In DNA, the CDR3 is TGTGCCAGCTCACAAACAGGGGCGGGCGAGCAGTACTTC.

This clonotype was observed at least ten times. V usage is TRBV25-1 and J usage is TRBJ1-1, with D possibly TRBD1 on 5 matching bases. Germline-derived CDR1 and CDR2 are MGHDK and SYGVNS. V lost 1 base, J lost 6 bases, and 9 bases lay in between. This CDR3 contains 13 residues. CDR3 nucleotide sequence: TGTGCCAGCAGTGAATTGGGGGGTCCTGAAGCTTTCTTT. Translation: CASSELGGPEAFF.

In this sample, this clonotype turned up many times. V gene TRBV24-1 combines with J gene TRBJ2-1; D is perhaps TRBD1 or TRBD2 (5 bases each). The CDR3 totals 16 residues. V was shortened by 0 bases and J by 8 bases, with 16 bases between the two germline ends. Germline assignment: CDR1 KGHDR and CDR2 SFDVKD. The CDR3 loop is CATSDLGTGNGYEQFF. Written as DNA, the CDR3 is TGTGCCACCAGTGATTTGGGGACGGGTAACGGCTATGAGCAGTTCTTC.

Many counts were recorded for this clonotype. The chain couples TRBV5-1 to TRBJ2-7; TRBD2 aligns across 11 bases. The CDR3 runs to 15 residues. Trimming took 4 bases from V and 0 from J; bases not matched to a gene: 3. Germline values: CDR1 SGHRS, CDR2 YFSETQ. The CDR3 coding sequence is TGCGCCAGCAGCGAACTAGCGGGGGTCTCCTACGAGCAGTACTTC. As protein: CASSELAGVSYEQYF.

The sample holds many counts of this clonotype. V usage is TRBV7-2 and J usage is TRBJ2-5; TRBD1 matches at 8 bases. The CDR3 has 14 amino acids. Germline CDR1 reads SGHTA; CDR2 reads FQGNSA. V dropped 5 bases and J dropped 4; count of bases not matched to a gene: 6. CDR3 DNA sequence: TGTGCCAGCAGCCCAGAGACAGGGGCAGAGACCCAGTACTTC. The encoded protein is CASSPETGAETQYF.

This clonotype occurred many times. This chain connects TRBV28 to TRBJ2-3; the match to TRBD2 covers 7 bases. This CDR3 spans 16 amino acids. Germline V CDR1 and CDR2: MDHEN, SYDVKM. Trimming took 1 base from V and 0 from J; bases not matched to a gene: 4. The CDR3 spells CASSLLGGGSTDTQYF. The DNA of the CDR3 is TGTGCCAGCAGTTTATTGGGCGGGGGTAGCACAGATACGCAGTATTTT.

A note on this clonotype: This may arise from a read error, as a much more abundant clone is one base away. The CDR3 DNA follows: TGTGCCAGCAGTTACCCTCCATGGGAGGTTAATTCACCCATCCACTTT. Translation: CASSYPPWEVNSPIHF. The chain carries TRBV6-6 and TRBJ1-6; D remains unclear. The CDR3 is made up of 16 amino acids. CDR1 and CDR2 (germline): MNHNY, SVGAGI (reference sequence).

This clonotype was detected many times. The CDR3, as DNA: TGCAGCGTTGGTAAGATGACTGAAGCTTTCTTT. Its protein product is CSVGKMTEAFF. This chain connects TRBV29-1 to TRBJ1-1; D unclear. V lost 4 bases to trimming and J lost 5 bases, with 8 bases between them. The CDR3 contains 11 residues. CDR1 is SQVTM and CDR2 is ANQGSEA in the germline V gene.

Comments on this clonotype: A read error may be the cause here, since a much bigger clone is one base away. The rearrangement links TRBV11-2 to TRBJ2-5; D may match TRBD1 or TRBD2 (5 bases each). The CDR3 is made up of 13 amino acids. The V and J ends lost 5 bases and 5 bases respectively, with 12 bases between them. Germline CDR1 SGHAT, CDR2 FQNNGV. The CDR3 sequence is CASSGRDEETQYF. Written as DNA, the CDR3 is TGTGCCAGCAGCGGCAGGGACGAGGAGACCCAGTACTTC.

This clonotype was recorded many times. This sequence joins TRBV20-1 and TRBJ2-6, with D tentatively TRBD2 (6 bases). Germline CDR1 DFQATT, CDR2 SNEGSKA (reference sequence). The CDR3 contains 14 residues. V was pared by 6 bases and J by 4 bases, with 13 bases between. The chain's CDR3 is CSALRGEGANVLTF. CDR3 DNA: TGCAGTGCCCTGCGGGGCGAAGGGGCCAACGTCCTGACTTTC.

This clonotype was seen repeatedly, ten times or more. The V and J genes are TRBV7-2 and TRBJ2-5; D is uncertain. Germline lookup yields CDR1 SGHTA and CDR2 FQGNSA. V was shortened by 2 bases and J by 3 bases, with 7 bases between the two germline ends. This CDR3 contains 13 residues. The CDR3 nucleotides read TGTGCCAGCAGCTTAAGGCTTAAAGAGACCCAGTACTTC. Protein: CASSLRLKETQYF.